This paragraph covers one TCR beta chain sequence. This entry is derived from a study of cytomegalovirus exposure and HLA in healthy donors. J lost 2 bases, V lost 1 base, and 3 bases had no gene match. Per germline, CDR1 SGHAT and CDR2 FQNNGV. This CDR3 comprises 16 residues. PCR employed 60 Vbeta and 13 Jbeta primers. The repertoire was sequenced with immunoSEQ multiplex PCR; TCRdb's copy has only in-frame clones and lacks some. This table holds approximately 130,000 clones, approximately 78% found once. The receptor was derived from a woman between 50 and 59 years old in good health and CMV-seropositive. Sequences were obtained from PBMCs. The V and J genes are TRBV11-2 and TRBJ2-2; TRBD2 matches at 8 bases. Here the CDR3 DNA reads TGTGCCAGCAGCTTAGTCCTAGCGGGTAACACCGGGGAGCTGTTTTTT. Amino acids: CASSLVLAGNTGELFF.